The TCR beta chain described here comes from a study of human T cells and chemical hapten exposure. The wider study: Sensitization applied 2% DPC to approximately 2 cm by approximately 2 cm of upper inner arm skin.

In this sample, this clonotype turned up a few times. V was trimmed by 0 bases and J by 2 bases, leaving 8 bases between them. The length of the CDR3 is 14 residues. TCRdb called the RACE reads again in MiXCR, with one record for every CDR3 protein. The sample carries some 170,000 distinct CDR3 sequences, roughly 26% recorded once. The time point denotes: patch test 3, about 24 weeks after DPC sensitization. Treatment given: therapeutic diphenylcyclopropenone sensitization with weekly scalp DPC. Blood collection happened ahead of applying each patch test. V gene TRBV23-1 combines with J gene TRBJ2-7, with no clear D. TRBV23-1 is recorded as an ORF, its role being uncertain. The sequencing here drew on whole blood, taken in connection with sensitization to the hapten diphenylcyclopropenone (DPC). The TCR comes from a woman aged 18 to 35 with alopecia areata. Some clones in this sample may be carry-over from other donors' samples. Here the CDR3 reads CASSQSGRPYEQYF. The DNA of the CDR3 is TGCGCCAGCAGTCAATCCGGCAGACCCTACGAGCAGTACTTC.